The present entry profiles one T cell receptor (beta chain) with its context. Its antigen is still unknown. The protocol was immunoSEQ multiplex PCR, while the TCRdb copy is restricted to in-frame clones and leaves out a portion. The sample lists about 40,000 clones, about 62% occurring once. The sample originates from a study of vaccination effects on CD4 cells after COVID-19. Study results and caveats: In healthy vaccinees, only 1 of 255 vaccine-induced clones cross-reacted with common cold coronaviruses.

With approximately ten days of culture completed, CD4+ T cells were isolated. Two doses of either BNT162b2 or mRNA-1273 were given to each participant. None of these healthy vaccinees had been infected with SARS-CoV-2 before vaccination. Germline V lookup: CDR1 SGHRS, CDR2 YFSETQ. Losses at the gene ends were 4 bases for V and 4 bases for J; bases not matched to a gene: 2. This CDR3 spans 13 amino acids. This clonotype was sampled from a human donor who received a COVID-19 vaccine. The sample was CD4+ T cells from PBMCs cultured without peptide, taken after COVID-19 vaccination. The V call is TRBV5-1, the J call TRBJ1-1; 9 nucleotides match TRBD1. Here the CDR3 DNA reads TGCGCCAGCAGCGAGGACAGGGGCACTGAAGCTTTCTTT. Protein product: CASSEDRGTEAFF.